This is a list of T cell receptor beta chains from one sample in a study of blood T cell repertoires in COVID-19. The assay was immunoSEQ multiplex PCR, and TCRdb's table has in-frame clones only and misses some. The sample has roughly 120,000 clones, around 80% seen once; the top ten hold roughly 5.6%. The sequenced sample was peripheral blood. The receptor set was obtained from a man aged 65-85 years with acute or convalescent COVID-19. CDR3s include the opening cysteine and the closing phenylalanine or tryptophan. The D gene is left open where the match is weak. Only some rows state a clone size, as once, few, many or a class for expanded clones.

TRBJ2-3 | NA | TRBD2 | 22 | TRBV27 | CASSNRVPIMVASGSLPDTQYF | TGTGCCAGCAGTAACCGAGTTCCCATAATGGTGGCTAGCGGGAGCCTCCCAGATACGCAGTATTTT
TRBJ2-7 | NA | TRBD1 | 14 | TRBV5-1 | CASSGDRGRYEQYF | TGCGCCAGCAGCGGAGACAGGGGGCGTTACGAGCAGTACTTC
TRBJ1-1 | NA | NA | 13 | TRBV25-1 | CASSEQGNTEAFF | TGTGCCAGCAGTGAACAGGGGAACACTGAAGCTTTCTTT
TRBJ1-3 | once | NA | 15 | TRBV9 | CASSVNGNSGNTIYF | TGTGCCAGCAGCGTAAATGGCAACTCTGGAAACACCATATATTTT
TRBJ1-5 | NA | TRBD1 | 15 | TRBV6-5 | CASSSQGPGNQPQHF | TGTGCCAGCAGTTCACAGGGGCCGGGCAATCAGCCCCAGCATTTT
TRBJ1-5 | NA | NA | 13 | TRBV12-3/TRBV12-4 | CASSLRGDGPQHF | TGTGCCAGCAGTTTACGGGGTGACGGGCCCCAGCATTTT
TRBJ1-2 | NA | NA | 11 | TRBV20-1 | CSASRDYGYTF | TGCAGTGCTAGCAGGGACTATGGCTACACCTTC
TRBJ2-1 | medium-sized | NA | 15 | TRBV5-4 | CASSQTSSSYNEQFF | TGTGCCAGCAGCCAAACTTCGAGCTCCTACAATGAGCAGTTCTTC
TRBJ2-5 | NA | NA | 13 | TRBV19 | CASSTDGEETQYF | TGTGCCAGTAGTACGGACGGGGAAGAGACCCAGTACTTC
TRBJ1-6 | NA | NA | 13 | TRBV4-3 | CASSQRRESPLHF | TGCGCCAGCAGCCAACGGCGGGAATCACCCCTCCACTTT
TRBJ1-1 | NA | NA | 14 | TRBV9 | CASSARELSTEAFF | TGTGCCAGCAGCGCCCGGGAGTTGTCCACTGAAGCTTTCTTT
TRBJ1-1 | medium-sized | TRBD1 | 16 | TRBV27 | CASSLSDPRQGDEAFF | TGTGCCAGCAGTTTATCCGACCCCCGACAGGGGGATGAAGCTTTCTTT
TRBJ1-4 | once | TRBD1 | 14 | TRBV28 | CASSSGQGNEKLFF | TGTGCCAGCAGCTCGGGACAGGGTAATGAAAAACTGTTTTTT
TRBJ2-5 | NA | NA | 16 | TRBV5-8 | CASSTLGLGGSETQYF | TGTGCCAGCAGCACCCTCGGACTCGGAGGAAGCGAGACCCAGTACTTC
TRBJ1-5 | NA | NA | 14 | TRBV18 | CASSSGQPDQPQHF | TGTGCCAGCTCGTCAGGACAGCCTGATCAGCCCCAGCATTTT
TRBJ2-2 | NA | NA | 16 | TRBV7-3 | CASSSGGGGNTGELFF | TGTGCCAGCAGCTCGGGCGGAGGGGGCAACACCGGGGAGCTGTTTTTT
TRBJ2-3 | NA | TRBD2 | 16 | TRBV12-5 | CASGSGLAGATDTQYF | TGTGCTAGTGGTTCGGGACTAGCGGGAGCCACAGATACGCAGTATTTT
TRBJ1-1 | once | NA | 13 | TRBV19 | CASSPTVNTEAFF | TGTGCCAGTAGTCCGACAGTGAACACTGAAGCTTTCTTT
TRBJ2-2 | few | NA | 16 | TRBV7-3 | CASSLTRTKNTGELFF | TGTGCCAGCAGCTTAACGCGAACCAAGAACACCGGGGAGCTGTTTTTT
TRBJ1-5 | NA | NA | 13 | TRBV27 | CASSFGGDQPQHF | TGTGCCAGCAGTTTTGGGGGGGATCAGCCCCAGCATTTT
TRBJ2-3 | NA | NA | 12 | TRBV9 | CASSVPADTQYF | TGTGCCAGCAGCGTGCCAGCGGATACGCAGTATTTT
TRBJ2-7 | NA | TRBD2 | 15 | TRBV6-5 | CASKADSGGSYEQYF | TGTGCCAGCAAAGCGGATAGCGGGGGTTCCTACGAGCAGTACTTC
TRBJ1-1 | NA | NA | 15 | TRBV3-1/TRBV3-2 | CASTLFGGSGTEAFF | TGTGCCAGCACCCTGTTTGGGGGGTCTGGCACTGAAGCTTTCTTT
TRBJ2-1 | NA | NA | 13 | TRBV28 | CASSLGREDEQFF | TGTGCCAGCAGTTTAGGCAGGGAGGATGAGCAGTTCTTC
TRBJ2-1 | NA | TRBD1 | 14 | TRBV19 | CASSTGQGANEQFF | TGTGCCAGTAGTACAGGACAGGGGGCCAATGAGCAGTTCTTC
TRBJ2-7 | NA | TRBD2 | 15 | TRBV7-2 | CASNTQQGLAYEQYF | TGTGCCAGCAATACCCAGCAGGGACTAGCCTACGAGCAGTACTTC
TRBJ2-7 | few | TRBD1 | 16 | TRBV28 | CASSPPPGTALGEQYF | TGTGCCAGCAGTCCCCCTCCCGGGACAGCTTTGGGCGAGCAGTACTTC
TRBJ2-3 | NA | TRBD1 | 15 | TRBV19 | CASSARQGNTDTQYF | TGTGCCAGTAGTGCCAGACAGGGTAACACAGATACGCAGTATTTT
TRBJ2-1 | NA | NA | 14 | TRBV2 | CASSEARVDNEQFF | TGTGCCAGCAGTGAAGCGCGAGTGGACAATGAGCAGTTCTTC
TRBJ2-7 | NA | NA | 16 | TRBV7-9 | CASSLASLGHSYEQYF | TGTGCCAGCAGCTTAGCGTCCCTGGGCCACTCCTACGAGCAGTACTTC
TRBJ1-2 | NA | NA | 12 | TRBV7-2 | CASSPTTGRYTF | TGTGCCAGCAGTCCAACGACAGGCCGCTACACCTTC
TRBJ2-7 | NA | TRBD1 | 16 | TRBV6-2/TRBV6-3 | CASSSLPGTGGYEQYF | TGTGCCAGCAGTTCCTTACCTGGGACAGGGGGGTACGAGCAGTACTTC
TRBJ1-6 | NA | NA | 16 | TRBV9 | CASSPRLEAWNSPLHF | TGTGCCAGCAGCCCCCGCTTGGAGGCATGGAATTCACCCCTCCACTTT
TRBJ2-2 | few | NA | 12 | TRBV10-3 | CAIGQYGGELFF | TGTGCCATCGGACAGTATGGCGGGGAGCTGTTTTTT
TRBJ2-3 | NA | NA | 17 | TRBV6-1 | CASSEALTGFGTDTQYF | TGTGCCAGCAGTGAAGCGCTGACGGGTTTCGGGACAGATACGCAGTATTTT
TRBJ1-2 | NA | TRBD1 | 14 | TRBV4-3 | CASSQGQGGYGYTF | TGCGCCAGCAGCCAGGGACAGGGTGGCTATGGCTACACCTTC
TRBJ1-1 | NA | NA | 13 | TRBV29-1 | CSDVWGGNTEAFF | TGCAGCGACGTTTGGGGGGGGAACACTGAAGCTTTCTTT
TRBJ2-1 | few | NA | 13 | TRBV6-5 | CASSYSLYNEQFF | TGTGCCAGCAGTTACTCGCTATACAATGAGCAGTTCTTC
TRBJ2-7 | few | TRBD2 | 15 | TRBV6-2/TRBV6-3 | CASSSTSGSLLEQYF | TGTGCCAGCAGTTCCACTAGCGGGAGCCTCCTCGAGCAGTACTTC